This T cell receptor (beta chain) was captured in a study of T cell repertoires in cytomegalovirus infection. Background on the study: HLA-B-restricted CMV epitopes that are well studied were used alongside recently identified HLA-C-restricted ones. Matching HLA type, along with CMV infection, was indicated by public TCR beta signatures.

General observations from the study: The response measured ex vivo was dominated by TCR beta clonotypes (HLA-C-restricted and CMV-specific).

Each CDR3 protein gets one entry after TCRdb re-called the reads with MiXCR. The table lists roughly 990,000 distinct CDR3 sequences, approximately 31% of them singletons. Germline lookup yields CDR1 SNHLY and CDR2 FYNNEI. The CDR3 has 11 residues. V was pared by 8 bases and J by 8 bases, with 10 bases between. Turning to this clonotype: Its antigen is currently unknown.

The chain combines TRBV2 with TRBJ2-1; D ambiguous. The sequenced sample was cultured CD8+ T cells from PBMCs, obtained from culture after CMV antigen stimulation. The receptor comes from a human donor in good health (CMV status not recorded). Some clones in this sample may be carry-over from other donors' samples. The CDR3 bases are TGTGCCAGCTACGCACAGCATGAGCAGTTCTTC. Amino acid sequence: CASYAQHEQFF.